The 13 T cell receptor beta chains given below trace back to one sample, sequenced in a study of metastatic and nonmetastatic thyroid tumors (dated by TCRdb to the early 2020s). No treatment had been received by any patient before thyroid surgery. The protocol used for the library was PCR. TCRdb shows the sequencer as Illumina HiSeq 4000. In-frame beta chains were kept once TCRdb had trimmed the public reads at Q25 with fastp and called clones with MiXCR. The sample profile shows 30,000 or so clones; 30% of them were found once. Jointly, the top ten make up around 32% of the sample. The sequencing sample was made of blood. These receptors all stem from a female donor with papillary thyroid cancer or a benign thyroid nodule (not recorded which). Some clones in this sample may be carry-over from other donors' samples.

This clone occurred many times. J is TRBJ2-7 and V is TRBV5-4, with D unclear. In germline, CDR1 is SGHNT, CDR2 YYREEE (reference sequence). CDR3 size: 14 residues. With 3 bases removed from V and 5 bases from J, the gap between germline ends came to 15 bases. The CDR3, as DNA: TGTGCCAGCAGCTCCGGTACCTCCTTTCACGAGCAGTACTTC. It encodes CASSSGTSFHEQYF.

The chain has TRBV7-2 and TRBJ2-7, with D perhaps assigned TRBD1 or TRBD2 (5 bases each). Germline V lookup: CDR1 SGHTA, CDR2 FQGNSA. Trimming removed 1 base from V and 4 bases from J, with 14 bases in between. The CDR3 covers 15 residues. As DNA, the CDR3 is TGTGCCAGCAGCTTAGAGGGGCAGGGAGAATACGAGCAGTACTTC. Amino acids: CASSLEGQGEYEQYF.

This clone was seen a few times. V is TRBV6-9 and J is TRBJ2-7, with TRBD1 matching 9 bases. In germline, CDR1 is MNHGY, CDR2 SVAAGI. With V trimmed by 4 bases and J by 3 bases, 16 bases remained unmatched. This CDR3 region has 18 residues. CDR3 DNA: TGTGCCAGCAGTTCCTCCCTTCTAACGGACAGGGGCGGCTACGAGCAGTACTTC. Amino acids: CASSSSLLTDRGGYEQYF.

This clone was counted at least ten times. The genes are TRBV5-1 and TRBJ2-1; 9 bases align to TRBD1. The CDR3 covers 11 residues. Germline CDR1 reads SGHRS; CDR2 reads YFSETQ. V shed 3 bases and J 15 bases; nucleotides not matched to a gene: 4. The CDR3 region is CASSSGTGLFF. The CDR3 bases are TGCGCCAGCAGCTCCGGGACAGGGCTGTTCTTC. Full variable domain (rest looked up from reference TRBV5-1 and TRBJ2-1): KAGVTQTPRYLIKTRGQQVTLSCSPISGHRSVSWYQQTPGQGLQFLFEYFSETQRNKGNFPGRFSGRQFSNSRSEMNVSTLELGDSALYLCASSSGTGLFFGPGTRLTVL.

This chain links TRBV11-1 with TRBJ2-1, with TRBD2 as a possible D gene (6 bases). The ends were cut back, 8 bases at V and 1 base at J, with 21 bases in the middle. The CDR3 runs to 17 residues. Germline V CDR1 and CDR2: SGHAT, FQDESV (reference sequence). CDR3 region: CASAPGQRVVSYNEQFF. CDR3 coding DNA: TGTGCCAGCGCCCCAGGCCAGCGGGTAGTATCCTACAATGAGCAGTTCTTC. Looking up the rest from reference TRBV11-1 and TRBJ2-1 gives the full variable domain: EAEVAQSPRYKITEKSQAVAFWCDPISGHATLYWYRQILGQGPELLVQFQDESVVDDSQLPKDRFSAERLKGVDSTLKIQPAELGDSAMYLCASAPGQRVVSYNEQFFGPGTRLTVL.

The chain employs TRBV6-1 and TRBJ2-1; 13 nucleotides match TRBD2. The CDR3 runs to 14 residues. With 10 bases clipped from V and 8 bases from J, the junction kept 8 bases outside the gene matches. Germline values: CDR1 MNHNS, CDR2 SASEGT. The CDR3 sequence is CATSGLAGVYEQFF. The CDR3 nucleotides read TGTGCCACCTCCGGACTAGCGGGAGTTTATGAGCAGTTCTTC.

For this clone: One end of the junction fails to match germline, which may point to a read error. The V call is TRBV10-1, the J call TRBJ2-7; 7 nucleotides line up with TRBD1. The CDR3 contains 13 residues. The germline V gene encodes CDR1 WNHNN and CDR2 SYGVQD (reference sequence). The chain's CDR3 is CASSEDRTYEQYF. The CDR3 DNA reads TGCGCAAGCAGCGAGGACAGGACCTACGAGCAGTACTTC.

This sequence joins TRBV6-1 and TRBJ2-7, with a possible D match to TRBD2 (6 bases). The germline CDR1 and CDR2 sequences are MNHNS and SASEGT. The ends were cut back, 7 bases at V and 8 bases at J, with 15 bases in the middle. This CDR3 has 12 amino acids. The CDR3 reads CASIGTLYKQYF. The CDR3 coding sequence is TGTGCCAGCATCGGGACTTTATATAAGCAGTACTTC.

This clone was recorded many times. The chain has TRBV24-1 and TRBJ2-7; 9 bases match TRBD2. The J segment lost 7 bases and the V segment lost 3 bases, leaving 6 bases of the junction unmatched. This CDR3 is 14 amino acids long. From germline, CDR1 is KGHDR and CDR2 SFDVKD. The DNA for the CDR3 is TGTGCCACCAGTGATGCGGGGGGGACGGGAGAGCAGTACTTC. It yields the protein CATSDAGGTGEQYF.

The V call is TRBV28, the J call TRBJ1-5, with 11 bases matching TRBD1. CDR1 MDHEN and CDR2 SYDVKM come from the germline V gene. The length of the CDR3 is 15 residues. J lost 6 bases, V lost 2 bases, and 3 bases had no gene match. CDR3 DNA: TGTGCCAGCAGTTTACTTGGACAGGGGGCTCAGCCCCAGCATTTT. This gives the protein CASSLLGQGAQPQHF.

There are many counts of this clone. A much larger clone lies one base from this, so it may be a read error. Other DNA sequences in the sample encode the same CDR3. The chain's CDR3 is CASSPLSGSAVEQYF. The DNA of the CDR3 is TGTGCCAGCAGTCCCCTTAGCGGGAGTGCTGTCGAGCAGTACTTC. The V and J genes are TRBV12-3 or TRBV12-4 and TRBJ2-7; 9 positions match TRBD2. The CDR3 totals 15 residues. The trim removed 5 bases at V and 6 bases at J, leaving 11 bases unmatched.

CDR3 residues: CASSPGWDRVHEQYF. CDR3 coding DNA: TGTGCCAGTAGCCCCGGGTGGGACAGGGTCCACGAGCAGTACTTC. The chain employs TRBV19 and TRBJ2-7; 9 bases are a match to TRBD1. CDR3 size: 15 residues. V gave up 6 bases and J gave up 5 bases; unmatched junction bases: 11. Germline CDR1 is LNHDA and CDR2 is SQIVND (reference sequence).

V and J are TRBV6-2 or TRBV6-3 and TRBJ2-7; a possible D gene is TRBD2 (6 bases). Trimming stripped 8 bases from V and 6 bases from J, with 14 bases between. In germline, CDR1 is MNHEY, CDR2 SVGEGT. The CDR3 consists of 12 residues. This CDR3 reads CASQEGPSEQYF. For the CDR3, the DNA is TGTGCCAGCCAGGAGGGGCCAAGCGAGCAGTACTTC.